These 21 T cell receptor beta chains came from one sample sequenced in a study of T cell clonotyping in hematopoietic cell transplantation. Time point specified: recipient sample about 28 days before transplant, after cytoreduction. Only in-frame clones appear in the TCRdb table, and some are missing; sequencing was by immunoSEQ multiplex PCR. The table lists tens of thousands of clones, around 96% of them singletons. The material was peripheral blood mononuclear cells, obtained before stem cell transplant. The receptors stem from a woman aged 50 to 60 with acute myeloid leukemia. Some clones in this sample may be carry-over from other donors' samples.

This chain links TRBV9 with TRBJ2-5, with 7 bases aligning to TRBD2. The CDR3 spans 15 residues. V shed 0 bases and J 4 bases; nucleotides not matched to a gene: 6. Germline CDR1 reads SGDLS; CDR2 reads YYNGEE. The CDR3 nucleotides read TGTGCCAGCAGCGTAGCGGGGGGATCCGCAGAGACCCAGTACTTC. It yields the protein CASSVAGGSAETQYF.

CDR3: CASSQDRVYRFF. CDR3 DNA: TGCGCCAGCAGCCAAGACAGGGTTTATCGGTTCTTC. The chain recombines TRBV4-1 with TRBJ2-1; a weak D match, TRBD1 (5 bases). V was clipped by 0 bases and J by 15 bases, with 12 bases between them. The CDR3 extends over 12 amino acids. Germline CDR1 and CDR2: MGHRA and YSYEKL.

The rearrangement links TRBV5-1 to TRBJ1-1, with a weak D call TRBD1 (5 bases). CDR3 length: 13 amino acids. V was cut by 7 bases and J by 0 bases, with 10 bases left in between. Germline CDR1 SGHRS, CDR2 YFSETQ. The CDR3 DNA follows: TGCGCCAGCGGGGCAGAAATGAACACTGAAGCTTTCTTT. Translating gives CASGAEMNTEAFF. Looking up the rest from reference TRBV5-1 and TRBJ1-1 gives the full variable domain: KAGVTQTPRYLIKTRGQQVTLSCSPISGHRSVSWYQQTPGQGLQFLFEYFSETQRNKGNFPGRFSGRQFSNSRSEMNVSTLELGDSALYLCASGAEMNTEAFFGQGTRLTVV.

This clone has a handful of counts. DNA for the CDR3: TGTGCCAGCAGTGAAGGCTATGCGGAGCTGTTTTTT. Amino acids: CASSEGYAELFF. The V call is TRBV6-1, the J call TRBJ2-2; D unresolved. The CDR3 has 12 residues. Germline V gives CDR1 MNHNS, CDR2 SASEGT. V was pared by 1 base and J by 10 bases, with 7 bases between.

The chain combines TRBV6-4 with TRBJ2-2, with D maybe TRBD1 (5 bases). V dropped 6 bases and J dropped 4 bases, with 9 bases sitting between them. Germline CDR1 reads MRHNA; CDR2 reads SNTAGT. The CDR3 runs to 13 residues. This CDR3 is CASSRDTTGELFF. CDR3 sequence (DNA): TGTGCCAGCAGCAGGGATACCACCGGGGAGCTGTTTTTT.

The rearrangement uses TRBV29-1 and TRBJ1-2, with TRBD1 matching over 9 bases. This CDR3 comprises 12 residues. V shed 4 bases, J shed 7 bases, and the junction held 4 bases outside the gene matches. Germline V lookup: CDR1 SQVTM, CDR2 ANQGSEA. The DNA of the CDR3 is TGCAGCGTTGGGGGGACAGGGATTGGCTACACCTTC. It translates to CSVGGTGIGYTF.

The chain is built from TRBV10-3 and TRBJ2-3; maybe TRBD1 (7 bases). Germline CDR1 ENHRY, CDR2 SYGVKD. The CDR3 has 15 amino acids. Trimming shortened V by 8 bases and J by 6 bases, and 21 bases separated the two germline ends. This chain's CDR3 is CAIGGKGASGDTQYF. The CDR3 DNA reads as TGTGCCATCGGGGGGAAGGGGGCTTCGGGTGATACGCAGTATTTT.

J is TRBJ2-1 and V is TRBV25-1; no definite D call. CDR3 length: 14 residues. Trimming took off 1 base at V and 5 bases at J, with 9 bases between the two ends. Germline assignment: CDR1 MGHDK and CDR2 SYGVNS. The CDR3 sequence is CASSESLSNNEQFF. CDR3 DNA: TGTGCCAGCAGTGAATCGCTCAGCAACAATGAGCAGTTCTTC.

J is TRBJ1-6 and V is TRBV6-4; D call uncertain. V was cut by 3 bases and J by 7 bases, with 10 bases left in between. CDR3 size: 14 residues. CDR1 is MRHNA, CDR2 SNTAGT, per germline. The CDR3 loop reads CASSETAGNSPLHF. DNA of the CDR3: TGTGCCAGCAGTGAAACGGCGGGGAATTCACCCCTCCACTTT.

The rearrangement joins TRBV6-6 to TRBJ1-6, with D maybe TRBD1 (6 bases). The V end lost 6 bases, the J end lost 3 bases, and 12 bases lay between the germline ends. CDR3 length: 15 residues. Germline V gene data show CDR1 as MNHNY and CDR2 as SVGAGI (reference sequence). The CDR3 protein is CASRTRGFYNSPLHF. DNA for the CDR3: TGTGCCAGCAGGACAAGGGGGTTCTATAATTCACCCCTCCACTTT.

The V call is TRBV9, the J call TRBJ1-2; 7 bases align to TRBD1. The CDR3 sequence is 12 residues long. CDR1 SGDLS and CDR2 YYNGEE come from the germline V gene. Germline trimming cut 3 bases from V and 8 bases from J; bases unmatched to any gene: 4. This chain's CDR3 is CASSEGTEGYTF. The CDR3 nucleotides are TGTGCCAGCAGCGAGGGGACAGAGGGCTACACCTTC.

V usage is TRBV28 and J usage is TRBJ1-5, with D hard to call. The germline V gene has CDR1 MDHEN and CDR2 SYDVKM. The CDR3 has 17 residues. Trimming removed 2 bases at V and 2 bases at J, with 16 bases between. The CDR3 coding sequence is TGTGCCAGCAGTTTACGACTAGATGGACGTGGCAATCAGCCCCAGCATTTT. Translated: CASSLRLDGRGNQPQHF.

The CDR3 sequence is CASSVGWEKETQYF. The CDR3 region has the DNA TGTGCCAGCAGCGTGGGTTGGGAAAAAGAGACCCAGTACTTC. This rearrangement joins TRBV5-6 to TRBJ2-5; D ambiguous. Trimming left V 4 bases short and J 3 bases short, with 13 bases between. The CDR3 covers 14 residues. Germline CDR1 is SGHDT and CDR2 is YYEEEE.

DNA for the CDR3: TGTGCCAGCAGCTTAGGGGACCCGAATCAGCCCCAGCATTTT. Translated, it gives CASSLGDPNQPQHF. The chain couples TRBV7-8 to TRBJ1-5; tentative D call: TRBD1 (5 bases). Germline V gives CDR1 SGHVS, CDR2 FQNEAQ. The CDR3 runs 14 residues. The V end lost 1 base, the J end lost 4 bases, and 8 bases lay between the germline ends.

This clone was detected once. The chain employs TRBV4-1 and TRBJ2-7; D uncertain. CDR3 size: 16 residues. Germline V gene lookup returns CDR1 MGHRA and CDR2 YSYEKL. Trimming took off 2 bases at V and 2 bases at J, with 16 bases between the two ends. As DNA, the CDR3 is TGCGCCAGCAGCCAAACGACCGGGCCCAGCGCCTACGAGCAGTACTTC. The encoded protein is CASSQTTGPSAYEQYF.

The CDR3 here is CASSVRIYKNTEAFF. The CDR3, as DNA: TGTGCCAGTAGTGTGAGGATTTATAAGAACACTGAAGCTTTCTTT. The chain couples TRBV19 to TRBJ1-1, with D unclear. CDR3 length equals 15 residues. Germline V gene lookup returns CDR1 LNHDA and CDR2 SQIVND (reference sequence). V shed 5 bases and J shed 1 base, with 14 bases lying between them.

The chain is built from TRBV30 and TRBJ1-3; no firm D call. The germline gives CDR1 GTSNPN, CDR2 SVGIG (reference sequence). V was cut by 1 base and J by 0 bases, with 7 bases left in between. The CDR3 contains 14 residues. DNA of the CDR3: TGTGCCTGGAGTGGGATCGTCTCTGGAAACACCATATATTTT. It encodes CAWSGIVSGNTIYF.

This chain connects TRBV29-1 to TRBJ2-1; 8 nucleotides match TRBD2. The V gene end was trimmed by 6 bases and the J gene end by 6 bases; junction bases not matched to a gene: 13. The CDR3 spans 15 residues. Germline V gives CDR1 SQVTM, CDR2 ANQGSEA. In DNA, the CDR3 is TGCAGCGTGGGGGGTTTAGCGGGATTGGGCAATGAGCAGTTCTTC. It is translated as CSVGGLAGLGNEQFF.

V and J are TRBV28 and TRBJ2-3, with 7 positions matching TRBD1. This CDR3 comprises 15 residues. Losses at the gene ends were 8 bases for V and 2 bases for J; bases not matched to a gene: 10. The germline V gene encodes CDR1 MDHEN and CDR2 SYDVKM. The CDR3 DNA reads TGTGCCAGCCGGACAGGCGAGGGGGCCACAGATACGCAGTATTTT. This gives the protein CASRTGEGATDTQYF.

V and J are TRBV10-1 and TRBJ2-2; no firm D call. CDR3 size: 13 residues. With 5 bases removed from V and 4 bases from J, the gap between germline ends came to 8 bases. Germline CDR1 WNHNN, CDR2 SYGVQD (reference sequence). CDR3 in amino acids: CASSRQVTGELFF. CDR3 nucleotide sequence: TGCGCCAGCAGTCGTCAGGTCACCGGGGAGCTGTTTTTT.

The J gene is TRBJ2-2, the V gene TRBV11-2, with 12 bases that match TRBD2. Germline CDR1 reads SGHAT; CDR2 reads FQNNGV. The CDR3 totals 18 residues. The J segment lost 6 bases and the V segment lost 0 bases, leaving 8 bases of the junction unmatched. CDR3 nucleotides: TGTGCCAGCAGCTTAGATGGGCGACTAGCGGGAGCGGCCGGGGAGCTGTTTTTT. Encoded protein: CASSLDGRLAGAAGELFF.